The 10 T cell receptor beta chains in this list originate from one sample, sequenced in a study of blood T cell repertoires in COVID-19. Profiled with immunoSEQ multiplex PCR; TCRdb holds only in-frame clones, not every one. The sample holds some 450,000 clones, roughly 89% seen once. Sequenced material: peripheral blood. The receptor set was obtained from a man aged 18 to 30 with COVID-19, enrolled during active disease.

The chain carries TRBV5-8 and TRBJ1-2, with TRBD1 identical over 7 bases. The length of the CDR3 is 15 residues. Germline V CDR1 and CDR2: SGHTS, YDEGEE. The trim removed 5 bases at V and 4 bases at J, leaving 11 bases unmatched. The CDR3 DNA is TGTGCCAGCAGTCCTTTCCAGACAGGGACCTATGGCTACACCTTC. This gives the protein CASSPFQTGTYGYTF.

The genes are TRBV18 and TRBJ1-2; no firm D call. V gave up 3 bases and J gave up 7 bases, with 18 bases separating them. This CDR3 region has 15 residues. CDR1 is KGHSH and CDR2 is LQKENI in the germline V gene. CDR3 sequence (DNA): TGTGCCAGCTCACCCAACCACCTCTCGGGAGGTGGCTACACCTTC. Encoded protein: CASSPNHLSGGGYTF.

The chain links TRBV11-3 to TRBJ2-3; TRBD2 matches 9 bases. Germline trimming cut 4 bases from V and 5 bases from J; bases unmatched to any gene: 13. Germline V gene lookup returns CDR1 SGHNT and CDR2 YENEEA. This CDR3 has 17 amino acids. The CDR3 DNA reads as TGTGCCAGCAGCTCCGTATTAGCGGGAGTCGGGGGAGATACGCAGTATTTT. Its protein is CASSSVLAGVGGDTQYF. The full variable domain, completed using reference TRBV11-3 and TRBJ2-3, is EAGVVQSPRYKIIEKKQPVAFWCNPISGHNTLYWYLQNLGQGPELLIRYENEEAVDDSQLPKDRFSAERLKGVDSTLKIQPAELGDSAVYLCASSSVLAGVGGDTQYFGPGTRLTVL.

V usage is TRBV9 and J usage is TRBJ2-5; 8 nucleotides match TRBD1. J gave up 7 bases and V 3 bases, and 8 bases lay outside the gene matches. In germline, CDR1 is SGDLS, CDR2 YYNGEE. This CDR3 contains 14 residues. The CDR3 reads CASSGTGTGGTQYF. The CDR3 DNA reads TGTGCCAGCAGCGGGACCGGGACAGGCGGGACCCAGTACTTC.

The V call is TRBV2, the J call TRBJ2-1, with 10 bases that match TRBD2. This CDR3 has 16 residues. Per germline, CDR1 SNHLY and CDR2 FYNNEI. J was trimmed by 3 bases and V by 5 bases; bases with no gene match: 7. The DNA for the CDR3 is TGTGCCAGCAGTTTTCTAGCGGGAGACGGCTACAATGAGCAGTTCTTC. This sequence encodes CASSFLAGDGYNEQFF. Full variable domain (outside the CDR3, taken from reference TRBV2 and TRBJ2-1): EPEVTQTPSHQVTQMGQEVILRCVPISNHLYFYWYRQILGQKVEFLVSFYNNEISEKSEIFDDQFSVERPDGSNFTLKIRSTKLEDSAMYFCASSFLAGDGYNEQFFGPGTRLTVL.

The CDR3 loop reads CASSLAPRGDTEAFF. The CDR3 DNA is TGCGCCAGCAGCTTGGCGCCCCGCGGTGACACTGAAGCTTTCTTT. The chain links TRBV5-1 to TRBJ1-1; D gene uncertain. Per the germline V gene, CDR1 is SGHRS and CDR2 is YFSETQ. Trimming shortened V by 0 bases and J by 3 bases, and 12 bases separated the two germline ends. There are 15 residues in the CDR3. Together with reference TRBV5-1 and TRBJ1-1, the CDR3 gives the full variable domain: KAGVTQTPRYLIKTRGQQVTLSCSPISGHRSVSWYQQTPGQGLQFLFEYFSETQRNKGNFPGRFSGRQFSNSRSEMNVSTLELGDSALYLCASSLAPRGDTEAFFGQGTRLTVV.

The chain uses TRBV25-1 and TRBJ2-7; the match to TRBD2 covers 8 bases. The CDR3 consists of 16 residues. The germline V gene encodes CDR1 MGHDK and CDR2 SYGVNS. V lost 5 bases and J lost 3; bases outside the gene matches: 12. CDR3 coding DNA: TGTGCCAGCAGTTTGGTTGTCGGCGGGGGGCACTACGAGCAGTACTTC. Its protein product is CASSLVVGGGHYEQYF.

The gene calls are TRBV5-1 and TRBJ2-2; TRBD1 is a possible D gene (6 bases). There are 16 residues in the CDR3. Germline V gives CDR1 SGHRS, CDR2 YFSETQ. V was pared by 0 bases and J by 6 bases, with 15 bases between. This CDR3 reads CASSLEGVGGAGELFF. The CDR3 nucleotides read TGCGCCAGCAGCTTGGAGGGGGTTGGAGGCGCCGGGGAGCTGTTTTTT.

The chain joins TRBV2 to TRBJ2-1; D gene uncertain. The CDR3 is made up of 11 amino acids. V lost 4 bases and J 8 bases, leaving 6 bases between the germline ends. CDR1 and CDR2 (germline): SNHLY, FYNNEI. CDR3 loop: CASSVFDEQFF. CDR3 coding DNA: TGTGCCAGCAGTGTATTTGATGAGCAGTTCTTC.

The chain recombines TRBV5-4 with TRBJ1-3; D gene unclear. Trimming removed 0 bases from V and 7 bases from J, with 8 bases in between. This CDR3 has 13 residues. Germline V lookup: CDR1 SGHNT, CDR2 YYREEE (reference sequence). CDR3 DNA sequence: TGTGCCAGCAGCTTGGATAGAGAGAACACCATATATTTT. Its translation: CASSLDRENTIYF.